Listed here are 8 T cell receptor beta chains from one sample, sequenced in a study of T cells in tuberculosis. Produced via immunoSEQ multiplex PCR; TCRdb's table is partial and in-frame only. The table has fewer than 30,000 clones, approximately 95% seen once. The specimen sequenced was PBMCs. These TCRs come from a donor aged 10-35 years with latent tuberculosis or without tuberculosis infection.

The chain links TRBV14 to TRBJ1-1, with 11 positions matching TRBD1. Germline V gene data show CDR1 as SGHDN and CDR2 as FVKESK. The V and J ends lost 4 bases and 1 base, in that order; junction bases with no gene match: 11. This CDR3 comprises 18 residues. DNA of the CDR3: TGTGCCAGCAGCCCCCGAGTCGGACAGGGGGCGGAGAACACTGAAGCTTTCTTT. It is translated as CASSPRVGQGAENTEAFF.

V is TRBV29-1 and J is TRBJ2-5; D is possibly TRBD2 (7 bases). The CDR3 has 16 residues. CDR1 and CDR2 (germline): SQVTM, ANQGSEA. V shed 3 bases and J shed 6 bases, with 23 bases lying between them. CDR3 sequence (DNA): TGCAGCGTTGATGCGGGGGTGGACTACAGGGTGAAGACCCAGTACTTC. Translated: CSVDAGVDYRVKTQYF.

The chain combines TRBV7-2 with TRBJ2-3; 8 bases are shared with TRBD1. The CDR3 is 17 residues long. The germline gives CDR1 SGHTA, CDR2 FQGNSA. V was pared by 0 bases and J by 5 bases, with 10 bases of the junction left unmatched. The CDR3 loop is CASSLALPTGGEDTQYF. CDR3 sequence (DNA): TGTGCCAGCAGCTTAGCGTTGCCTACAGGGGGTGAAGATACGCAGTATTTT.

This clone was seen a handful of times. The chain uses TRBV15 and TRBJ1-4; TRBD1 is a possible D gene (6 bases). Trimming removed 0 bases from V and 2 bases from J, with 13 bases in between. The CDR3 totals 17 residues. Germline CDR1 LNHNV, CDR2 YYDKDF (reference sequence). The CDR3 sequence is CATSRDSGGETNEKLFF. CDR3 DNA: TGTGCCACCAGCAGAGATTCGGGGGGCGAGACTAATGAAAAACTGTTTTTT.

The V and J genes are TRBV5-1 and TRBJ1-1; D is unresolved. Germline CDR1 SGHRS, CDR2 YFSETQ. V lost 4 bases, J lost 3 bases, and 25 bases lay in between. There are 18 residues in the CDR3. The CDR3 nucleotides are TGCGCCAGCAGCCCGACGGGTTTTGGGTCAACCGACTACACTGAAGCTTTCTTT. Its translation is CASSPTGFGSTDYTEAFF.

This CDR3 is CASSYGQGWDTIYF. CDR3 bases: TGTGCCAGCAGCTACGGACAGGGATGGGACACCATATATTTT. The V call is TRBV7-9, the J call TRBJ1-3, with 8 bases aligning to TRBD1. V gave up 4 bases and J gave up 8 bases; unmatched junction bases: 7. From germline, CDR1 is SEHNR and CDR2 FQNEAQ (reference sequence). CDR3 size: 14 residues. Together with reference TRBV7-9 and TRBJ1-3, the CDR3 gives the full variable domain: DTGVSQNPRHKITKRGQNVTFRCDPISEHNRLYWYRQTLGQGPEFLTYFQNEAQLEKSRLLSDRFSAERPKGSFSTLEIQRTEQGDSAMYLCASSYGQGWDTIYFGEGSWLTVV.

The chain joins TRBV27 to TRBJ1-2; D unclear. This CDR3 region has 16 residues. Germline CDR1 and CDR2: MNHEY and SMNVEV (reference sequence). V gave up 4 bases and J gave up 8 bases, with 23 bases separating them. CDR3 sequence (DNA): TGTGCCAGCAGTTCTTTTGAGGGATCTAGCGCCTGGGGCTACACCTTC. Residues: CASSSFEGSSAWGYTF.

The V call is TRBV9, the J call TRBJ2-1, with 10 bases fitting TRBD2. Germline V gene lookup returns CDR1 SGDLS and CDR2 YYNGEE. The CDR3 spans 16 residues. The ends lost 0 bases at V and 5 bases at J; junction bases unmatched: 5. The CDR3 region has the DNA TGTGCCAGCAGCGTAGCTGGAGCGGGAGGGAACAATGAGCAGTTCTTC. This translates into CASSVAGAGGNNEQFF.